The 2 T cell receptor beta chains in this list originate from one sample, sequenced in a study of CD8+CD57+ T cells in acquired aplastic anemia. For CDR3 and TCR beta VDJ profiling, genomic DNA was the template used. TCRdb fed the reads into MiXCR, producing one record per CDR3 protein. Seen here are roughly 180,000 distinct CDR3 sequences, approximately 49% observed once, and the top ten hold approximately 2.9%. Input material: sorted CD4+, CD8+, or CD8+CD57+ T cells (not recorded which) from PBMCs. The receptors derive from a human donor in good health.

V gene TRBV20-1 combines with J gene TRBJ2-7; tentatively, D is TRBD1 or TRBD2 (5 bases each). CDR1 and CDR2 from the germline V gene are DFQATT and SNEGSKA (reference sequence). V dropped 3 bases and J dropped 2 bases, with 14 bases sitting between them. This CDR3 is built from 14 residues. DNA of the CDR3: TGCAGTGCTAGCTCACGGGACCGAACCTACGAGCAGTACTTC. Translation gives CSASSRDRTYEQYF.

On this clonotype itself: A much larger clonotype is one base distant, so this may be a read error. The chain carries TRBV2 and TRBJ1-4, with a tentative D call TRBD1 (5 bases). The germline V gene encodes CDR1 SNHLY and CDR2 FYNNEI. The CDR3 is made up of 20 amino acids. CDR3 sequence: CASSEGAAATVLRGDEELFF. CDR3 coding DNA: TGTGCCAGCAGTGAAGGGGCGGCGGCGACAGTCCTACGGGGGGATGAAGAACTGTTTTTT.